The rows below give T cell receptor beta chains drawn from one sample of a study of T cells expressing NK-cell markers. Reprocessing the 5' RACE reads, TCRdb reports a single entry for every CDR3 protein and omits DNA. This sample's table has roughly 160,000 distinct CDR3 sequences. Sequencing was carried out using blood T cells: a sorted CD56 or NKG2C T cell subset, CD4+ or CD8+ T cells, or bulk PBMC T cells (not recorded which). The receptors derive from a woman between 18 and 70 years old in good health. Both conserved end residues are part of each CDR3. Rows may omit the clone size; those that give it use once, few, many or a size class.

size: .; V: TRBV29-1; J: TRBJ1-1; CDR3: CSGGTGTEAFF
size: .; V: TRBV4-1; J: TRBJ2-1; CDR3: CASSQVSVRYNEQFF
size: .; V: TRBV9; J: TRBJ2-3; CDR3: CASSVLATHTDTQYF
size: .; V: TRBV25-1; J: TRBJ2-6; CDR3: CASSEGQVSSGANVLTF
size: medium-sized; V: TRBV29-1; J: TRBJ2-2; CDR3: CSVTSGSSGELFF
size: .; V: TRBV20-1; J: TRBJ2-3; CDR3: CSARDWGQGTDTQYF
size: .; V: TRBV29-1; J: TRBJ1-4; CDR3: CSVEEYGQGNEKLFF
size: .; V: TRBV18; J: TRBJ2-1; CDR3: CASSPPGSSYNEQFF
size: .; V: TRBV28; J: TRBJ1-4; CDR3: CASSFSSGTYLEKLFF
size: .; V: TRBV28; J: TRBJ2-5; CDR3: CASRSEGETQYF
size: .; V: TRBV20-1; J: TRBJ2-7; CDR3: CRATGGGPGEQYF
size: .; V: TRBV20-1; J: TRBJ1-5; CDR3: CSAPGQFNQPQHF
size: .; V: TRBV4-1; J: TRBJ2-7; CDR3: CASSQQGGLAGSSSYEQYF